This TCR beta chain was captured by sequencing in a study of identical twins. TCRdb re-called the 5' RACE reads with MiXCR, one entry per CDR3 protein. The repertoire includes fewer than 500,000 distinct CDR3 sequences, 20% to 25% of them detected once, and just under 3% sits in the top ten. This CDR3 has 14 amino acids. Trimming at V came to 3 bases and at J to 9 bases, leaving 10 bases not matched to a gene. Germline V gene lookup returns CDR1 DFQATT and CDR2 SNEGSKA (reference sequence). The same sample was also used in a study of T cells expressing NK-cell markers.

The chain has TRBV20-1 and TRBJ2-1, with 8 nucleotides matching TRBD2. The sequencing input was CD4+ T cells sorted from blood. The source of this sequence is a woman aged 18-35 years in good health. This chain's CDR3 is CSASSGLVRGEQFF. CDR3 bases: TGCAGTGCTAGTTCGGGACTAGTTAGAGGTGAGCAGTTCTTC.